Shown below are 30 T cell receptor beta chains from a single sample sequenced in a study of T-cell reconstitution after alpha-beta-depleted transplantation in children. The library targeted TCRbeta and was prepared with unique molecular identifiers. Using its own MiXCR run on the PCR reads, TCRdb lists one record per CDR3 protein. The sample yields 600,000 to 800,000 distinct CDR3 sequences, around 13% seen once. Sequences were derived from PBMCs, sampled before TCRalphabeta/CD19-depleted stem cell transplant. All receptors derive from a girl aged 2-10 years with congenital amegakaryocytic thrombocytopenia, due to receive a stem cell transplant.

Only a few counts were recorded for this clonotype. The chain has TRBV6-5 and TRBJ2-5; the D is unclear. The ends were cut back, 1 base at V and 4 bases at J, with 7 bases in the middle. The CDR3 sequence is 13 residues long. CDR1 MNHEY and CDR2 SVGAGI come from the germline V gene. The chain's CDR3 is CASSYLATETQYF. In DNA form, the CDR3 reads TGTGCCAGCAGTTACTTGGCTACAGAGACCCAGTACTTC.

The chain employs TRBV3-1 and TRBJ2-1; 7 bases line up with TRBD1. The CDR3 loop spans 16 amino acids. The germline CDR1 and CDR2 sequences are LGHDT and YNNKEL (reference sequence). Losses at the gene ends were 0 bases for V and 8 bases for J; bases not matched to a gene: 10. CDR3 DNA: TGTGCCAGCAGCCAAGATTTTGGGCAGGGGGTAGATGAGCAGTTCTTC. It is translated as CASSQDFGQGVDEQFF.

CDR3 sequence: CASSQDGDGYNEQFF. The CDR3 nucleotides read TGTGCCAGCAGCCAAGACGGGGACGGTTACAATGAGCAGTTCTTC. V and J are TRBV3-1 and TRBJ2-1; D could derive from TRBD1 or TRBD2 (5 bases each). V was cut by 0 bases and J by 4 bases, with 10 bases left in between. This CDR3 region has 15 residues. CDR1 is LGHDT, CDR2 YNNKEL, per germline (reference sequence).

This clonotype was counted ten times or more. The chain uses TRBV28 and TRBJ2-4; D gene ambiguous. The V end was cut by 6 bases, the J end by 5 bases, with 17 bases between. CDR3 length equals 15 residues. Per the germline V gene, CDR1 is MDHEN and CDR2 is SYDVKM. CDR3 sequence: CASSSGRFSQNIQYF. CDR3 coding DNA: TGTGCCAGCAGCTCTGGTAGATTTAGCCAAAACATTCAGTACTTC. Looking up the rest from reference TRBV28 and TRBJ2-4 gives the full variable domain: DVKVTQSSRYLVKRTGEKVFLECVQDMDHENMFWYRQDPGLGLRLIYFSYDVKMKEKGDIPEGYSVSREKKERFSLILESASTNQTSMYLCASSSGRFSQNIQYFGAGTRLSVL.

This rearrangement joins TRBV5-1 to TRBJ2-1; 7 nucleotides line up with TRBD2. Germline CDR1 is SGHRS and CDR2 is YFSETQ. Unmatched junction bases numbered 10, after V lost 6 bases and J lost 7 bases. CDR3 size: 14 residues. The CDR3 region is CASMRRPGGNEQFF. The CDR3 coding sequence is TGCGCCAGCATGAGGCGGCCCGGGGGGAATGAGCAGTTCTTC.

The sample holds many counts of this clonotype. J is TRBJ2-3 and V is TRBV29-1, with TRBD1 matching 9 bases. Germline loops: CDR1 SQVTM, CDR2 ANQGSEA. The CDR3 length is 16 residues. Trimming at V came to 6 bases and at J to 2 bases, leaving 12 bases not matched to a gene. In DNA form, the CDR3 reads TGCAGCGTCTCGATACAGGGGGCTATCGTCACAGATACGCAGTATTTT. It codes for CSVSIQGAIVTDTQYF.

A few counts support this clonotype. The CDR3 sequence is CAKVIVAGWFYEQYF. Written as DNA, the CDR3 is TGTGCCAAGGTAATCGTAGCGGGATGGTTCTACGAGCAGTACTTC. The chain is built from TRBV28 and TRBJ2-7; TRBD2 aligns across 8 bases. V gave up 10 bases and J gave up 3 bases; unmatched junction bases: 14. This CDR3 region has 15 residues. Germline loops: CDR1 MDHEN, CDR2 SYDVKM.

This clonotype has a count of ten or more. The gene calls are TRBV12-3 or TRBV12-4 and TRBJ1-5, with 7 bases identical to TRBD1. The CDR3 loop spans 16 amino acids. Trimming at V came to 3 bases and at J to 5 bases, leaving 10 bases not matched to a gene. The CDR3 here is CASSFRKQGRHQPQHF. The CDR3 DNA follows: TGTGCCAGCAGTTTTCGAAAACAGGGGAGGCATCAGCCCCAGCATTTT.

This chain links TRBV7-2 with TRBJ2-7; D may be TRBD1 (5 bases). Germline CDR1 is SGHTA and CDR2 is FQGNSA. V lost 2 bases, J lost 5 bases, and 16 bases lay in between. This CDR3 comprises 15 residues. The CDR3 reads CASSLFTGLRDEQYF. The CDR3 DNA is TGTGCCAGCAGCTTATTTACAGGTTTACGGGACGAGCAGTACTTC. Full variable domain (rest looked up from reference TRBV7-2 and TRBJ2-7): GAGVSQSPSNKVTEKGKDVELRCDPISGHTALYWYRQSLGQGLEFLIYFQGNSAPDKSGLPSDRFSAERTGGSVSTLTIQRTQQEDSAVYLCASSLFTGLRDEQYFGPGTRLTVT.

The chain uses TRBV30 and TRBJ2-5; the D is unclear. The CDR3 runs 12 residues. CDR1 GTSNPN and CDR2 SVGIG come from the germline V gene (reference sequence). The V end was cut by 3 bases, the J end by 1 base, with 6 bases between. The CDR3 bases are TGTGCCTGGAGCCCCGGCCAAGAGACCCAGTACTTC. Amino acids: CAWSPGQETQYF.

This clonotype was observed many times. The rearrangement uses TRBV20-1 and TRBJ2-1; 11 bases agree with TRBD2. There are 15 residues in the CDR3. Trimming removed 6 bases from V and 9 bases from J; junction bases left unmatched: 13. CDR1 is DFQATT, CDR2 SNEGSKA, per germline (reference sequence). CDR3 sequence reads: CSASGIFGTSGEQFF. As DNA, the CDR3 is TGCAGTGCGAGTGGGATATTTGGGACTAGCGGTGAGCAGTTCTTC.

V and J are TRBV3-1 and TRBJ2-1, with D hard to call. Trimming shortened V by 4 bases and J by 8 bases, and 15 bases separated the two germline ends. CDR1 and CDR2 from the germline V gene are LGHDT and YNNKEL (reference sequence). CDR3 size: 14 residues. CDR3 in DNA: TGTGCCAGCAGCCTCAACCGAGTCCGCGATGAGCAGTTCTTC. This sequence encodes CASSLNRVRDEQFF.

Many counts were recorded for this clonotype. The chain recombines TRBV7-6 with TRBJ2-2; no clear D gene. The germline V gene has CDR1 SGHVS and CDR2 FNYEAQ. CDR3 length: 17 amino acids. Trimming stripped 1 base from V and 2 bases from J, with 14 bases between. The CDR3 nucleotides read TGTGCCAGCAGCTTAGAGGTCCGGATAGGAAACACCGGGGAGCTGTTTTTT. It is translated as CASSLEVRIGNTGELFF.

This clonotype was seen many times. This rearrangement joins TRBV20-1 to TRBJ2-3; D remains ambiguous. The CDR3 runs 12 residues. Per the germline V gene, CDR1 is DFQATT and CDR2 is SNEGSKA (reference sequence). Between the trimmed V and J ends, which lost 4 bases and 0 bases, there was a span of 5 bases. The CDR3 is CSANPSTDTQYF. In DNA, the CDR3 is TGCAGTGCTAATCCTAGCACAGATACGCAGTATTTT.

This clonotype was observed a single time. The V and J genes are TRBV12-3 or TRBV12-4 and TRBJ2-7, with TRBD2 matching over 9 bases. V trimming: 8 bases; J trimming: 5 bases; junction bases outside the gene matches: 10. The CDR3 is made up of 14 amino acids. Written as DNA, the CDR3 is TGTGCCAGCCTATGGACTAGCGCCCACCACGAGCAGTACTTC. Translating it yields CASLWTSAHHEQYF.

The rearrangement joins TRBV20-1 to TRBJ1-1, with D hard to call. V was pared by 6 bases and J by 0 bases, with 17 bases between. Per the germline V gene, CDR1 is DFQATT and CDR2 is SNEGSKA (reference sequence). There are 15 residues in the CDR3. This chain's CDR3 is CSASGLTPLNTEAFF. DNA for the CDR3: TGCAGTGCCAGTGGTTTGACTCCCTTGAACACTGAAGCTTTCTTT.

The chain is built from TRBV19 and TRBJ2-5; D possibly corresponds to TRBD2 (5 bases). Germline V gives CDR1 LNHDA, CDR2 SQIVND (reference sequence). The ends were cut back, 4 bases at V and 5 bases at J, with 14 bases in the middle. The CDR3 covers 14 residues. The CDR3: CASSRTVLGETQYF. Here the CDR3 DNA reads TGTGCCAGTAGTAGGACTGTCCTTGGGGAGACCCAGTACTTC.

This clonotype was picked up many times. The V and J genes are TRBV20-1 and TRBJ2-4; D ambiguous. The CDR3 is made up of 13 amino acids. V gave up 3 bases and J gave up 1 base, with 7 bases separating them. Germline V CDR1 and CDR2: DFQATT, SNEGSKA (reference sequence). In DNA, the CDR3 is TGCAGTGCTAGCCCTCCCGCCAAAAACATTCAGTACTTC. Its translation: CSASPPAKNIQYF.

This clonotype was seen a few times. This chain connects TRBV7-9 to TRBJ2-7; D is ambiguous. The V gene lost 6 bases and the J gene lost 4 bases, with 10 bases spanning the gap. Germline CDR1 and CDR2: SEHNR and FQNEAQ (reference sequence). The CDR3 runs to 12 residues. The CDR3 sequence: CASRDLGYEQYF. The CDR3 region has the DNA TGTGCCAGCAGGGACCTAGGATACGAGCAGTACTTC.

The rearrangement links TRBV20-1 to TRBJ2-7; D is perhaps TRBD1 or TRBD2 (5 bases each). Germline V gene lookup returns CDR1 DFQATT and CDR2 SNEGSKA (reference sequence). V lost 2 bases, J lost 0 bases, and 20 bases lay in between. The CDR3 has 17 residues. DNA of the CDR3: TGCAGTGCTAGACCCCAACCGGGGCCCCCGAACTCCTACGAGCAGTACTTC. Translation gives CSARPQPGPPNSYEQYF.

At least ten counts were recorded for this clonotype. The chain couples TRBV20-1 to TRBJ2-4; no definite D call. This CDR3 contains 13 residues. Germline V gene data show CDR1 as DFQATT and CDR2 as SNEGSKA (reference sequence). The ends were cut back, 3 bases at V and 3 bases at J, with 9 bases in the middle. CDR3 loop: CSASRDLKNIQYF. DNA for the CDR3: TGCAGTGCTAGTAGGGATCTCAAAAACATTCAGTACTTC.

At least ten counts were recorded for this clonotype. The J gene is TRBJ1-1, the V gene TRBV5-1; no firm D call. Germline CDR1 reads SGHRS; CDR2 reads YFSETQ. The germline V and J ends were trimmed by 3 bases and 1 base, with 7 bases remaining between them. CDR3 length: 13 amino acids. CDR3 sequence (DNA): TGCGCCAGCAGCTATGACGCGAACACTGAAGCTTTCTTT. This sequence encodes CASSYDANTEAFF.

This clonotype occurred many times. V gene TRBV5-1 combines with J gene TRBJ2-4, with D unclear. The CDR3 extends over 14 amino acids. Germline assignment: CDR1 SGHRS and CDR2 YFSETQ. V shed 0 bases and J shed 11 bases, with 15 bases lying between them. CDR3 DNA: TGCGCCAGCAGCTTGGAGGCTGATTCGTACTTTCAGTACTTC. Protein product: CASSLEADSYFQYF.

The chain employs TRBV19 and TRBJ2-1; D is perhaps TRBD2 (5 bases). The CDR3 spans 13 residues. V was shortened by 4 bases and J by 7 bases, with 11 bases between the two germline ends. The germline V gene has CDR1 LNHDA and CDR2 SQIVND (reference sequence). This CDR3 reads CASSTTSLNEQFF. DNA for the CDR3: TGTGCCAGTAGTACCACTAGTTTGAATGAGCAGTTCTTC.

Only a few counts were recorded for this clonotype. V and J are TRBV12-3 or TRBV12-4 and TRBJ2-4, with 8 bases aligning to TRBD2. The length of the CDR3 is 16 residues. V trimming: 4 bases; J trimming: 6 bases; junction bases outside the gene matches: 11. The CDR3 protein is CASSSSGSGRINIQYF. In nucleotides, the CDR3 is TGTGCCAGCAGTTCGAGCGGGAGTGGACGGATAAACATTCAGTACTTC.

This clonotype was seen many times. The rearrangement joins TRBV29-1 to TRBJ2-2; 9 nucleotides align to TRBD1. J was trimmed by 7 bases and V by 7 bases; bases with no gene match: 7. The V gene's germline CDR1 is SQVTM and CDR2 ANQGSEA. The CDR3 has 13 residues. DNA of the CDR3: TGCAGCGCTGGACAGGGGATGGGCGGGGAGCTGTTTTTT. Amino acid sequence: CSAGQGMGGELFF.

This CDR3 reads CASSFAGTGTEAFF. The CDR3 region has the DNA TGTGCCAGCAGTTTCGCCGGGACAGGGACTGAAGCTTTCTTT. J is TRBJ1-1 and V is TRBV12-3 or TRBV12-4; TRBD1 matches at 9 bases. This CDR3 is 14 amino acids long. V trimming: 3 bases; J trimming: 5 bases; junction bases outside the gene matches: 4.

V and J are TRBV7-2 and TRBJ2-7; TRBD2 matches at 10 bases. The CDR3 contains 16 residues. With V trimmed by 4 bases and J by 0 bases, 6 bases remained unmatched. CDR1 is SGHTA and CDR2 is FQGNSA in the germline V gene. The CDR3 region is CASSSRLAGDSYEQYF. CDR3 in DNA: TGTGCCAGCAGCTCCAGACTAGCGGGTGACTCCTACGAGCAGTACTTC.

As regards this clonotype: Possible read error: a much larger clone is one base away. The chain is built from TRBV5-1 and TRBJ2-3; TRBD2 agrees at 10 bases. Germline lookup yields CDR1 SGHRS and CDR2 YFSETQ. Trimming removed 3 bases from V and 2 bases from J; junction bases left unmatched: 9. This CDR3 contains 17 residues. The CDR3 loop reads CASSSRLAGQPTDTQYF. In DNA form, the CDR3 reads TGCGCCAGCAGCTCCAGACTAGCGGGCCAACCCACAGATACGCAGTATTTT.

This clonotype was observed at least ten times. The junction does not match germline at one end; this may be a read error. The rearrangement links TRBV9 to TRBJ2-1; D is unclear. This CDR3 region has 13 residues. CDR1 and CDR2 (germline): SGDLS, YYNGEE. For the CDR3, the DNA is TGTGCCAGCAGCGTAGGTACCTACCATGAGCAGTTCTTC. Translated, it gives CASSVGTYHEQFF.